Following are 29 T cell receptor beta chains from one sample sequenced in a study of beta chain features in type 1 diabetes. Sequencing targeted expressed TCRB transcripts, as all isolated RNA had been reverse transcribed. The data were produced by immunoSEQ multiplex PCR, yet TCRdb's version contains in-frame clones alone and is incomplete. This table has 310,000 or so clones, 7.5% to 9% appearing once. Sequences were obtained from central memory CD4+ T cells from blood. The receptors were sampled from a woman under 30 in good health.

As for this clone: The sample carries other DNA sequences with the same CDR3. The V gene is TRBV19, the J gene TRBJ2-3; no definite D call. Deletions cut 3 bases from V and 4 bases from J, with 5 bases between. Germline V gene data show CDR1 as LNHDA and CDR2 as SQIVND (reference sequence). The CDR3 sequence is 12 residues long. For the CDR3, the DNA is TGTGCCAGTAGTATTGGACCAGATACGCAGTATTTT. Translated, it gives CASSIGPDTQYF.

The CDR3 sequence is CSVFETAQETQYF. CDR3 DNA: TGCAGCGTTTTTGAGACAGCCCAAGAGACCCAGTACTTC. V and J are TRBV29-1 and TRBJ2-5; D is perhaps TRBD1 (5 bases). Trimming removed 5 bases from V and 1 base from J, with 11 bases in between. Germline V gene sequence: CDR1 SQVTM, CDR2 ANQGSEA. This CDR3 has 13 amino acids.

CDR3 sequence reads: CASSQVGLAGDTGELFF. CDR3 in DNA: TGCGCCAGCAGCCAAGTGGGACTAGCGGGAGACACCGGGGAGCTGTTTTTT. The chain combines TRBV4-1 with TRBJ2-2; 14 positions agree with TRBD2. The CDR3 covers 17 residues. CDR1 MGHRA and CDR2 YSYEKL come from the germline V gene. The J segment lost 3 bases and the V segment lost 1 base, leaving 1 base of the junction unmatched.

This clone was counted only a few times. The chain couples TRBV14 to TRBJ2-7; D ambiguous. The germline V and J ends were trimmed by 4 bases and 2 bases, with 15 bases remaining between them. In germline, CDR1 is SGHDN, CDR2 FVKESK. This CDR3 has 15 amino acids. CDR3 region: CASSPKRWNTYEQYF. The CDR3, as DNA: TGTGCCAGCAGCCCCAAGCGCTGGAATACCTACGAGCAGTACTTC.

In its sample, this clone was seen many times. The rearrangement links TRBV18 to TRBJ2-7, with TRBD1 matching 7 bases. Germline V gives CDR1 KGHSH, CDR2 LQKENI. V lost 3 bases, J lost 4 bases, and 3 bases stayed unmatched. CDR3 size: 13 residues. CDR3 sequence (DNA): TGTGCCAGCTCACCCGGGGACAGATACGAGCAGTACTTC. As protein: CASSPGDRYEQYF.

The chain links TRBV5-1 to TRBJ2-1; D perhaps matches TRBD2 (6 bases). The germline V gene encodes CDR1 SGHRS and CDR2 YFSETQ. Trimming removed 2 bases at V and 6 bases at J, with 6 bases between. CDR3 length: 12 amino acids. The CDR3: CASSFGSNEQFF. The CDR3 region has the DNA TGCGCCAGCAGCTTCGGGAGCAATGAGCAGTTCTTC.

The chain links TRBV15 to TRBJ2-2; the match to TRBD1 covers 8 bases. This CDR3 comprises 15 residues. J gave up 4 bases and V 1 base, and 2 bases lay outside the gene matches. From germline, CDR1 is LNHNV and CDR2 YYDKDF (reference sequence). DNA for the CDR3: TGTGCCACCAGCAGAGGGACAGGGTCCACCGGGGAGCTGTTTTTT. This encodes CATSRGTGSTGELFF.

The chain recombines TRBV4-1 with TRBJ1-4; TRBD1 matches at 7 bases. V shed 4 bases and J 0 bases; nucleotides not matched to a gene: 5. The CDR3 is 16 amino acids. Germline V gene data show CDR1 as MGHRA and CDR2 as YSYEKL. The CDR3 sequence: CASSRDSSATNEKLFF. CDR3 DNA: TGCGCCAGCAGCCGGGACAGCTCCGCAACTAATGAAAAACTGTTTTTT.

The sample holds a few counts of this clone. The rearrangement uses TRBV4-1 and TRBJ1-4; D is perhaps TRBD1 (6 bases). Germline CDR1 reads MGHRA; CDR2 reads YSYEKL. The CDR3 has 15 residues. V dropped 1 base and J dropped 4 bases, with 10 bases sitting between them. The CDR3 nucleotides read TGCGCCAGCAGCCAAGGAGCAGGGGTTAATGAAAAACTGTTTTTT. Protein: CASSQGAGVNEKLFF.

This clone was counted between two and nine times. The chain is built from TRBV9 and TRBJ2-1; D is perhaps TRBD1 (7 bases). This CDR3 region has 16 residues. With 4 bases removed from V and 0 bases from J, the gap between germline ends came to 14 bases. Germline CDR1 SGDLS, CDR2 YYNGEE. The CDR3 bases are TGTGCCAGCAGCCCCAGGGGGGCCTCCTCCTACAATGAGCAGTTCTTC. It is translated as CASSPRGASSYNEQFF.

The chain carries TRBV28 and TRBJ1-5, with D unclear. Germline CDR1 MDHEN, CDR2 SYDVKM. This CDR3 has 12 residues. V was cut by 6 bases and J by 7 bases, with 10 bases left in between. CDR3 sequence: CASSILYQPQHF. The CDR3 DNA reads as TGTGCCAGCAGCATCCTTTACCAGCCCCAGCATTTT.

This clone was detected a few times. CDR3 in DNA: TGTGCCAGCAGCTTGCAGGGGGCCTACGAGCAGTACTTC. Encoded protein: CASSLQGAYEQYF. The chain carries TRBV11-1 and TRBJ2-7, with 7 bases identical to TRBD1. The CDR3 contains 13 residues. J lost 2 bases, V lost 3 bases, and 1 base had no gene match. Germline-derived CDR1 and CDR2 are SGHAT and FQDESV (reference sequence).

The sample holds a few counts of this clone. This CDR3 is also generated by other DNA sequences in the sample. This sequence joins TRBV7-3 and TRBJ2-3; TRBD2 agrees at 7 bases. Germline V gene lookup returns CDR1 SGHTA and CDR2 FQGTGA. J lost 3 bases, V lost 9 bases, and 6 bases had no gene match. This CDR3 region has 13 residues. This chain's CDR3 is CASSPGGTDTQYF. The CDR3 DNA reads as TGTGCCAGTAGTCCGGGAGGAACAGATACGCAGTATTTT. The full variable domain, completed using reference TRBV7-3 and TRBJ2-3, is GAGVSQTPSNKVTEKGKYVELRCDPISGHTALYWYRQSLGQGPEFLIYFQGTGAADDSGLPNDRFFAVRPEGSVSTLKIQRTERGDSAVYLCASSPGGTDTQYFGPGTRLTVL.

This chain connects TRBV19 to TRBJ2-1, with D possibly being TRBD1 or TRBD2 (5 bases each). Deletions cut 4 bases from V and 3 bases from J, with 19 bases between. This CDR3 spans 17 amino acids. In germline, CDR1 is LNHDA, CDR2 SQIVND (reference sequence). The CDR3 spells CASSSVAGTRNYNEQFF. The CDR3 nucleotides are TGTGCCAGTAGTAGTGTGGCCGGGACCAGGAACTACAATGAGCAGTTCTTC.

This clone was recorded many times. The chain carries TRBV18 and TRBJ2-5, with 10 nucleotides matching TRBD1. Per germline, CDR1 KGHSH and CDR2 LQKENI. J was trimmed by 10 bases and V by 3 bases; bases with no gene match: 11. The CDR3 consists of 15 residues. CDR3 in DNA: TGTGCCAGCTCACCTTCAACGGGACAGGGGATGGTCCAGTACTTC. Protein sequence: CASSPSTGQGMVQYF.

The rearrangement uses TRBV18 and TRBJ2-2, with 9 bases identical to TRBD2. The CDR3 covers 15 residues. J lost 1 base, V lost 6 bases, and 3 bases had no gene match. Germline V gene data show CDR1 as KGHSH and CDR2 as LQKENI. The CDR3 loop reads CASSRLAENTGELFF. The CDR3 bases are TGTGCCAGCTCGAGACTAGCGGAGAACACCGGGGAGCTGTTTTTT.

This clone was seen a few times. The rearrangement uses TRBV6-5 and TRBJ2-7; 9 nucleotides agree with TRBD1. CDR3 size: 16 residues. The junction had 7 bases not matched to a gene; V was cut back by 4 bases and J by 0 bases. Per the germline V gene, CDR1 is MNHEY and CDR2 is SVGAGI. This chain's CDR3 is CASSFWTGASSYEQYF. As DNA, the CDR3 is TGTGCCAGCAGTTTCTGGACAGGGGCAAGCTCCTACGAGCAGTACTTC.

This clone has at least ten counts. The chain carries TRBV9 and TRBJ1-2, with D possibly TRBD1 on 5 matching bases. The CDR3 loop spans 14 amino acids. V was pared by 3 bases and J by 2 bases, with 11 bases between. Per the germline V gene, CDR1 is SGDLS and CDR2 is YYNGEE. In nucleotides, the CDR3 is TGTGCCAGCAGCGCCACGGGACGGAACTATGGCTACACCTTC. Translating gives CASSATGRNYGYTF.

This clone was recorded at least ten times. This sequence joins TRBV27 and TRBJ1-1; the match to TRBD1 covers 12 bases. The length of the CDR3 is 14 residues. Per germline, CDR1 MNHEY and CDR2 SMNVEV (reference sequence). V dropped 9 bases and J dropped 4; count of bases not matched to a gene: 6. CDR3 amino acids: CARGTGGAGTEAFF. CDR3 nucleotides: TGTGCCAGGGGGACAGGGGGCGCGGGCACTGAAGCTTTCTTT.

This clone was counted at least ten times. This sequence joins TRBV18 and TRBJ2-1, with 15 bases lining up with TRBD2. Germline V gives CDR1 KGHSH, CDR2 LQKENI. Germline trimming cut 3 bases from V and 10 bases from J; bases unmatched to any gene: 10. The CDR3 has 17 amino acids. CDR3: CASSPPTGTSGRYEQFF. As DNA, the CDR3 is TGTGCCAGCTCACCCCCAACGGGGACTAGCGGGAGGTACGAGCAGTTCTTC. Based on the CDR3 plus reference TRBV18 and TRBJ2-1, the full variable domain is NAGVMQNPRHLVRRRGQEARLRCSPMKGHSHVYWYRQLPEEGLKFMVYLQKENIIDESGMPKERFSAEFPKEGPSILRIQQVVRGDSAAYFCASSPPTGTSGRYEQFFGPGTRLTVL.

The genes are TRBV4-2 and TRBJ2-7; D is perhaps TRBD2 (6 bases). V was cut by 3 bases and J by 3 bases, with 15 bases left in between. The germline V gene has CDR1 LGHNA and CDR2 YNFKEQ. CDR3 size: 15 residues. CDR3 DNA sequence: TGTGCCAGCAGCCATTCTAGCGTGGGAGGCTACGAGCAGTACTTC. Translation: CASSHSSVGGYEQYF.

CDR3 in amino acids: CASSSGGGAYF. The DNA for the CDR3 is TGTGCCAGCAGCTCAGGGGGTGGCGCGTACTTC. The chain couples TRBV11-1 to TRBJ2-7, with TRBD1 identical over 7 bases. CDR1 SGHAT and CDR2 FQDESV come from the germline V gene (reference sequence). V dropped 4 bases and J dropped 12; count of bases not matched to a gene: 6. The CDR3 is 11 amino acids.

This clone turned up a few times. The chain links TRBV6-6 to TRBJ1-2; 7 bases map to TRBD1. This CDR3 region has 14 residues. Germline V gene data show CDR1 as MNHNY and CDR2 as SVGAGI (reference sequence). After removal of 2 bases from V and 3 bases from J, the junction contained 3 bases not matched to a gene. In DNA form, the CDR3 reads TGTGCCAGCAGTTACACCGGACAGGACTATGGCTACACCTTC. It yields the protein CASSYTGQDYGYTF.

This clone was seen a few times. The V and J genes are TRBV9 and TRBJ2-1, with 14 bases aligning to TRBD2. The V and J ends lost 5 bases and 8 bases, in that order; junction bases with no gene match: 6. The CDR3 is made up of 15 amino acids. Germline V gives CDR1 SGDLS, CDR2 YYNGEE. This CDR3 is CASRAGTSGRHEQFF. The CDR3 coding sequence is TGTGCCAGCAGAGCGGGGACTAGCGGGAGACATGAGCAGTTCTTC.

This clone has only a few counts. The chain recombines TRBV9 with TRBJ2-3; D is possibly TRBD1 or TRBD2 (5 bases each). Germline lookup yields CDR1 SGDLS and CDR2 YYNGEE. There are 17 residues in the CDR3. Trimming cost V 4 bases and J 5 bases, with 23 bases left between them. The CDR3 DNA is TGTGCCAGCAGCCCCCTCCGGGGCCCCGGGCCGAGAGATACGCAGTATTTT. Its translation is CASSPLRGPGPRDTQYF.

The rearrangement joins TRBV5-1 to TRBJ2-5; D remains ambiguous. Trimming shortened V by 2 bases and J by 1 base, and 12 bases separated the two germline ends. This CDR3 region has 15 residues. Germline CDR1 and CDR2: SGHRS and YFSETQ. The CDR3 DNA reads as TGCGCCAGCAGCTTACGACGGCCGGCCCAAGAGACCCAGTACTTC. It translates to CASSLRRPAQETQYF.

The chain is built from TRBV7-8 and TRBJ1-1, with D uncertain. The CDR3 runs 13 residues. Germline loops: CDR1 SGHVS, CDR2 FQNEAQ. V was clipped by 8 bases and J by 1 base, with 11 bases between them. The CDR3 is CASLKGGNTEAFF. The CDR3 DNA reads TGTGCCAGCCTTAAGGGAGGGAACACTGAAGCTTTCTTT.

Only a few counts were recorded for this clone. Here the CDR3 reads CASSARDASIAKNIQYF. In nucleotides, the CDR3 is TGTGCCAGCAGCGCCCGGGACGCATCTATAGCCAAAAACATTCAGTACTTC. The V and J genes are TRBV11-2 and TRBJ2-4, with D possibly called TRBD1 or TRBD2 (5 bases each). Germline V gene lookup returns CDR1 SGHAT and CDR2 FQNNGV. CDR3 size: 17 residues. Trimming removed 5 bases at V and 0 bases at J, with 17 bases between.

This clone appeared a few times. This chain joins TRBV7-9 and TRBJ1-1; tentative D call: TRBD1 (6 bases). In germline, CDR1 is SEHNR, CDR2 FQNEAQ (reference sequence). CDR3 length: 14 residues. Trimming stripped 5 bases from V and 3 bases from J, with 13 bases between. CDR3 sequence (DNA): TGTGCCAGCAGCCCACTCGGGGGCCACACTGAAGCTTTCTTT. It codes for CASSPLGGHTEAFF.